The 20 T cell receptor beta chains below were found in one sample sequenced in a study of early T cells in non-severe SARS-CoV-2 infection. Each CDR3 protein is one row after TCRdb ran MiXCR on the 5' RACE reads. The data show roughly 50,000 distinct CDR3 sequences, with roughly 9.8% seen just once and roughly 8.3% held by the top ten. The source material was whole blood. The origin of the receptors is an adult who was a healthcare worker with PCR-confirmed SARS-CoV-2 infection or an uninfected control (not recorded which).

This clonotype was recorded a few times. CDR3 in DNA: TGTGCCAGCCGGGACGCCTACGTCCTGACTTTC. It is translated as CASRDAYVLTF. V usage is TRBV19 and J usage is TRBJ2-6; D may be TRBD1 or TRBD2 (5 bases each). The CDR3 loop spans 11 amino acids. Between the trimmed V and J ends, which lost 9 bases and 11 bases, there was a span of 11 bases. CDR1 and CDR2 (germline): LNHDA, SQIVND (reference sequence).

This clonotype was seen many times. The V gene is TRBV20-1, the J gene TRBJ2-6; D is tentatively TRBD1 or TRBD2 (6 bases each). CDR3 length: 18 amino acids. Germline CDR1 reads DFQATT; CDR2 reads SNEGSKA (reference sequence). V lost 4 bases and J lost 0, with 19 bases in between. In DNA form, the CDR3 reads TGCAGTGCTATTAGGACAGACCAAGCGGGCTCTGGGGCCAACGTCCTGACTTTC. This sequence encodes CSAIRTDQAGSGANVLTF.

A few counts support this clonotype. The CDR3 protein is CATSDLRSNNEQFF. The CDR3 coding sequence is TGTGCCACCAGTGATTTGCGGAGCAACAATGAGCAGTTCTTC. The V gene is TRBV24-1, the J gene TRBJ2-1; no reliable D call. The ends were cut back, 0 bases at V and 5 bases at J, with 7 bases in the middle. This CDR3 spans 14 amino acids. Germline loops: CDR1 KGHDR, CDR2 SFDVKD.

By share, this clonotype ranks as medium-sized. The chain combines TRBV19 with TRBJ2-1; D is perhaps TRBD1 (7 bases). V lost 8 bases to trimming and J lost 7 bases, with 21 bases between them. CDR1 and CDR2 from the germline V gene are LNHDA and SQIVND (reference sequence). The CDR3 is 15 residues long. As DNA, the CDR3 is TGTGCCAGTCGGGGCGGGGCAGGGGGTGAAAATGAGCAGTTCTTC. Translated, it gives CASRGGAGGENEQFF.

This clonotype was detected ten times or more. The rearrangement uses TRBV28 and TRBJ2-3; 10 bases map to TRBD2. Germline assignment: CDR1 MDHEN and CDR2 SYDVKM. The V gene end was trimmed by 5 bases and the J gene end by 2 bases; junction bases not matched to a gene: 7. The CDR3 totals 16 residues. CDR3 in amino acids: CASSQGLAVLTDTQYF. As DNA, the CDR3 is TGTGCCAGCAGTCAAGGACTAGCGGTCCTCACAGATACGCAGTATTTT.

CDR3 loop: CASSGYDNEQFF. In nucleotides, the CDR3 is TGTGCCAGCAGCGGATACGACAATGAGCAGTTCTTC. The V and J genes are TRBV28 and TRBJ2-1; D remains unclear. Germline V lookup: CDR1 MDHEN, CDR2 SYDVKM. Trimming cost V 6 bases and J 5 bases, with 8 bases left between them. This CDR3 has 12 residues.

This clonotype was detected only a few times. The rearrangement uses TRBV15 and TRBJ2-7, with 7 bases lining up with TRBD2. The junction had 14 bases not matched to a gene; V was cut back by 1 base and J by 5 bases. CDR1 is LNHNV and CDR2 is YYDKDF in the germline V gene (reference sequence). The CDR3 totals 17 residues. CDR3 DNA: TGTGCCACCAGCAGAGGGCCTCCTGGGCGGGAGATGAACGAGCAGTACTTC. This translates into CATSRGPPGREMNEQYF.

This clonotype was counted many times. V is TRBV14 and J is TRBJ1-1; TRBD1 might be the D (5 bases). V was shortened by 3 bases and J by 0 bases, with 8 bases between the two germline ends. CDR3 length equals 14 residues. Germline CDR1 is SGHDN and CDR2 is FVKESK. The CDR3 bases are TGTGCCAGCAGCCAGGCAGGGATGAACACTGAAGCTTTCTTT. This encodes CASSQAGMNTEAFF.

This clonotype was detected many times. The J gene is TRBJ2-3, the V gene TRBV12-3 or TRBV12-4, with TRBD2 identical over 8 bases. The CDR3 loop spans 16 amino acids. The junction had 11 bases not matched to a gene; V was cut back by 6 bases and J by 3 bases. This chain's CDR3 is CASSSTSGSGTDTQYF. Written as DNA, the CDR3 is TGTGCCAGCAGCTCCACTAGCGGATCTGGAACAGATACGCAGTATTTT.

This clonotype was found a few times. This rearrangement joins TRBV7-2 to TRBJ2-1, with D possibly being TRBD1 or TRBD2 (5 bases each). Germline V lookup: CDR1 SGHTA, CDR2 FQGNSA. There are 15 residues in the CDR3. V was shortened by 5 bases and J by 1 base, with 12 bases between the two germline ends. CDR3 in DNA: TGTGCCAGCAGCGATAGTGGGGGTTCCTACAATGAGCAGTTCTTC. Translated, it gives CASSDSGGSYNEQFF.

This clonotype has a count of ten or more. This chain uses TRBV6-1 with TRBJ1-1; 11 nucleotides align to TRBD1. The CDR3 extends over 15 amino acids. V shed 4 bases, J shed 5 bases, and the junction held 6 bases outside the gene matches. The V gene's germline CDR1 is MNHNS and CDR2 SASEGT. The CDR3 is CASSGRTGGWTEAFF. CDR3 sequence (DNA): TGTGCCAGCAGTGGACGGACAGGGGGCTGGACTGAAGCTTTCTTT.

The rearrangement links TRBV7-2 to TRBJ2-5, with TRBD2 matching over 11 bases. This CDR3 contains 16 residues. Germline lookup yields CDR1 SGHTA and CDR2 FQGNSA. With V trimmed by 0 bases and J by 5 bases, 5 bases remained unmatched. CDR3 bases: TGTGCCAGCAGCTTAGCAACTAGCGGGAGTTCCGAGACCCAGTACTTC. Protein sequence: CASSLATSGSSETQYF.

This clonotype was detected only a few times. The chain combines TRBV20-1 with TRBJ1-1; D is unresolved. Trimming took off 3 bases at V and 0 bases at J, with 14 bases between the two ends. Germline CDR1 DFQATT, CDR2 SNEGSKA (reference sequence). The CDR3 runs to 15 residues. CDR3 loop: CSARGRLIMNTEAFF. The CDR3 DNA sequence: TGCAGTGCTAGGGGTAGGCTTATCATGAACACTGAAGCTTTCTTT.

The chain employs TRBV29-1 and TRBJ2-7; tentative D call: TRBD1 (5 bases). Deletions cut 7 bases from V and 5 bases from J, with 12 bases between. The CDR3 runs 11 residues. Germline CDR1 reads SQVTM; CDR2 reads ANQGSEA. As DNA, the CDR3 is TGCAGCGGGCAGGGTCATCACGAGCAGTACTTC. Translated: CSGQGHHEQYF.

The CDR3 reads CASSQVGTSGTTDTQYF. In nucleotides, the CDR3 is TGTGCCAGCAGCCAAGTTGGGACTAGCGGGACCACAGATACGCAGTATTTT. The chain has TRBV4-2 and TRBJ2-3; 13 bases line up with TRBD2. This CDR3 is built from 17 residues. Germline trimming cut 1 base from V and 2 bases from J; bases unmatched to any gene: 3. Germline loops: CDR1 LGHNA, CDR2 YNFKEQ.

At least ten counts were recorded for this clonotype. For the CDR3, the DNA is TGTGCCAGCAGTCGGGACAGGGACTACACCTTC. Protein: CASSRDRDYTF. The chain is built from TRBV28 and TRBJ1-2; 9 positions match TRBD1. Germline CDR1 and CDR2: MDHEN and SYDVKM. The CDR3 totals 11 residues. The V and J ends lost 5 bases and 10 bases, in that order; junction bases with no gene match: 2.

There are many counts of this clonotype. The chain uses TRBV2 and TRBJ2-7; 7 bases are shared with TRBD1. The CDR3 length is 12 residues. The J segment lost 6 bases and the V segment lost 7 bases, leaving 6 bases of the junction unmatched. Germline V gene data show CDR1 as SNHLY and CDR2 as FYNNEI. The CDR3 region is CASIRGQGEQYF. In DNA, the CDR3 is TGTGCCAGCATAAGGGGGCAAGGCGAGCAGTACTTC.

This clonotype was counted ten times or more. The chain combines TRBV28 with TRBJ2-1; D gene unclear. Per the germline V gene, CDR1 is MDHEN and CDR2 is SYDVKM. The germline V and J ends were trimmed by 3 bases and 7 bases, with 4 bases remaining between them. The CDR3 consists of 11 residues. CDR3: CASSLGNEQFF. CDR3 in DNA: TGTGCCAGCAGTTTGGGAAATGAGCAGTTCTTC.

The chain recombines TRBV3-1 with TRBJ2-7, with D perhaps matching TRBD2 (6 bases). The CDR3 covers 14 residues. Germline-derived CDR1 and CDR2 are LGHDT and YNNKEL (reference sequence). The ends were cut back, 1 base at V and 5 bases at J, with 12 bases in the middle. The CDR3 reads CASSQVARENEQYF. DNA of the CDR3: TGTGCCAGCAGCCAAGTGGCCCGGGAGAACGAGCAGTACTTC.

This clonotype came up many times. The V and J genes are TRBV7-9 and TRBJ2-7; perhaps D is TRBD1 or TRBD2 (6 bases each). Per the germline V gene, CDR1 is SEHNR and CDR2 is FQNEAQ (reference sequence). Trimming removed 6 bases at V and 2 bases at J, with 23 bases between. This CDR3 region has 17 residues. CDR3 sequence (DNA): TGTGCCAGCAGGGAACCCTTTGGGGGGCCCTCTCCCTACGAGCAGTACTTC. It codes for CASREPFGGPSPYEQYF.